The 13 T cell receptor beta chains presented below share a single source sample, sequenced in a study of vaccination and CD4 T cells after COVID-19. The antigens for these receptors are not known. Treatment here: roughly ten-day PBMC culture with coronavirus spike peptide pools or control peptides (ViraFEST assay). Oncomine TCR Beta short-read sequencing was applied to DNA from cultured CD4+ T cells. TCRdb re-called the PCR reads with MiXCR, one entry per CDR3 protein. The table lists under 5,500 distinct CDR3 sequences, approximately 73% of them singletons. Material for sequencing was CD4+ T cells from blood, cultured in vitro. Receptor source: a human donor who had recovered from COVID-19.

The rearrangement links TRBV20-1 to TRBJ2-3; TRBD2 aligns across 15 bases. The CDR3 is 16 amino acids. The germline CDR1 and CDR2 sequences are DFQATT and SNEGSKA (reference sequence). Unmatched junction bases numbered 3, after V lost 5 bases and J lost 0 bases. The CDR3 DNA sequence: TGCAGTGCTTGGACTAGCGGGGGGGCTAGCACAGATACGCAGTATTTT. Its translation: CSAWTSGGASTDTQYF.

The chain links TRBV20-1 to TRBJ2-5; D is unclear. The CDR3 is made up of 13 amino acids. The V gene's germline CDR1 is DFQATT and CDR2 SNEGSKA (reference sequence). V lost 6 bases to trimming and J lost 1 base, with 12 bases between them. Written as DNA, the CDR3 is TGCAGTGCCAAACCATACCCCCAAGAGACCCAGTACTTC. This gives the protein CSAKPYPQETQYF.

J is TRBJ1-5 and V is TRBV20-1; the D is unclear. Germline CDR1 and CDR2: DFQATT and SNEGSKA (reference sequence). The CDR3 consists of 13 residues. V was pared by 3 bases and J by 7 bases, with 13 bases between. CDR3 bases: TGCAGTGCTAGCGTTAGGGCGGGGCAGCCCCAGCATTTT. Its protein product is CSASVRAGQPQHF.

CDR3 nucleotide sequence: TGTGCCAGCAGCTCAGGACAGGCAGAGACCCAGTACTTC. Its translation: CASSSGQAETQYF. The chain combines TRBV7-3 with TRBJ2-5; 7 bases are shared with TRBD1. V lost 4 bases, J lost 4 bases, and 3 bases stayed unmatched. This CDR3 has 13 amino acids. Per germline, CDR1 SGHTA and CDR2 FQGTGA.

The rearrangement links TRBV19 to TRBJ1-5, with a possible D match to TRBD1 (5 bases). The length of the CDR3 is 16 residues. V gave up 3 bases and J gave up 4 bases, with 16 bases separating them. CDR1 LNHDA and CDR2 SQIVND come from the germline V gene (reference sequence). CDR3 amino acids: CASSIYRAGSNQPQHF. The CDR3 DNA follows: TGTGCCAGTAGTATTTATCGTGCAGGGAGTAATCAGCCCCAGCATTTT.

V gene TRBV20-1 combines with J gene TRBJ2-3, with D possibly being TRBD2 (5 bases). Trimming took 0 bases from V and 7 from J, leaving 8 bases between them. Germline CDR1 reads DFQATT; CDR2 reads SNEGSKA (reference sequence). This CDR3 has 12 residues. The CDR3: CSARDRGNTQYF. The CDR3 DNA reads TGCAGTGCTAGAGATCGAGGGAATACGCAGTATTTT.

The V and J genes are TRBV20-1 and TRBJ1-3; D not certain. The CDR3 extends over 13 amino acids. Germline values: CDR1 DFQATT, CDR2 SNEGSKA (reference sequence). Between the trimmed V and J ends, which lost 2 bases and 0 bases, there was a span of 5 bases. The CDR3 sequence: CSARTSSGNTIYF. Written as DNA, the CDR3 is TGCAGTGCTAGAACGAGCTCTGGAAACACCATATATTTT.

This clonotype was recorded a few times. The rearrangement uses TRBV27 and TRBJ2-2; TRBD2 aligns across 9 bases. V trimming: 6 bases; J trimming: 4 bases; junction bases outside the gene matches: 9. The germline V gene has CDR1 MNHEY and CDR2 SMNVEV (reference sequence). The CDR3 consists of 16 residues. The CDR3 DNA follows: TGTGCCAGCAGGATTAGCGGGAGTCGTATCACCGGGGAGCTGTTTTTT. Translated, it gives CASRISGSRITGELFF.

CDR3 loop: CSARDPFSGTHGYTF. DNA of the CDR3: TGCAGTGCTAGAGATCCCTTCTCCGGGACACATGGCTACACCTTC. The chain is built from TRBV20-1 and TRBJ1-2, with D perhaps TRBD1 (6 bases). This CDR3 comprises 15 residues. V was cut by 0 bases and J by 6 bases, with 17 bases left in between. The germline V gene has CDR1 DFQATT and CDR2 SNEGSKA (reference sequence).

The chain has TRBV20-1 and TRBJ1-2; 9 nucleotides line up with TRBD1. Germline loops: CDR1 DFQATT, CDR2 SNEGSKA (reference sequence). V lost 6 bases and J lost 8; bases outside the gene matches: 4. The CDR3 is 11 amino acids. The CDR3 region is CSAWDREGYTF. As DNA, the CDR3 is TGCAGTGCGTGGGACAGGGAAGGCTACACCTTC.

The gene calls are TRBV7-2 and TRBJ1-6; 11 positions agree with TRBD1. With 2 bases clipped from V and 3 bases from J, the junction kept 3 bases outside the gene matches. The V gene's germline CDR1 is SGHTA and CDR2 FQGNSA. The CDR3 is 17 residues long. CDR3 sequence: CASSLWGTGGYNSPLHF. CDR3 bases: TGTGCCAGCAGCTTATGGGGGACAGGGGGCTATAATTCACCCCTCCACTTT.

The chain uses TRBV6-5 and TRBJ1-1; no definite D call. This CDR3 has 13 residues. The germline gives CDR1 MNHEY, CDR2 SVGAGI. Trimming took 3 bases from V and 5 from J, leaving 10 bases between them. CDR3 loop: CASSYAGVTEAFF. The CDR3 coding sequence is TGTGCCAGCAGTTATGCCGGGGTGACTGAAGCTTTCTTT.

Judged by abundance, this clonotype is medium-sized. The rearrangement uses TRBV7-2 and TRBJ1-1; D is uncertain. The CDR3 is made up of 14 amino acids. Germline CDR1 is SGHTA and CDR2 is FQGNSA. Trimming cost V 8 bases and J 3 bases, with 16 bases left between them. The CDR3 DNA reads as TGTGCCAGCTTGGAGACACCTTGGGACACTGAAGCTTTCTTT. This encodes CASLETPWDTEAFF. The whole variable domain, remainder taken from reference TRBV7-2 and TRBJ1-1, is GAGVSQSPSNKVTEKGKDVELRCDPISGHTALYWYRQSLGQGLEFLIYFQGNSAPDKSGLPSDRFSAERTGGSVSTLTIQRTQQEDSAVYLCASLETPWDTEAFFGQGTRLTVV.